Sequencing of this TCR beta chain was carried out in a study of T-cell reconstitution after alpha-beta-depleted transplantation in children. A TCRbeta library incorporating unique molecular identifiers was prepared. One entry per CDR3 protein results from TCRdb running MiXCR on the PCR reads. In the table there are 77,000 or so distinct CDR3 sequences, 18% of which are singletons. Notes on the study in general: Reportedly, roughly two months post-transplant, alpha-beta T cells arose from several hundred expanded graft clones. At the one-year point after transplant, T-cell counts and TCRbeta diversity were found to come mostly from T cells that had been newly produced. Recipient T cells and thymic progenitors that survived were the source of the high TCRbeta diversity seen at day 60 in some patients.

This clonotype was seen only a few times. Its antigen is not identified. The TCR was taken from a male patient aged 2-9 years who had a stem cell transplant for acute lymphoblastic leukemia, so the T cells may come from the graft donor. This specimen consisted of PBMCs, mostly from graft donor cells, obtained 360 days after TCRalphabeta/CD19-depleted stem cell transplant.

CDR3 nucleotides: TGTGCCAGCAGCCCCTCAGGGGGCTCGGGTTTCTACGAGCAGTACTTC. This encodes CASSPSGGSGFYEQYF. The chain has TRBV3-1 and TRBJ2-7; 8 bases are shared with TRBD1. V lost 4 bases, J lost 3 bases, and 11 bases stayed unmatched. This CDR3 spans 16 amino acids. The germline gives CDR1 LGHDT, CDR2 YNNKEL (reference sequence).